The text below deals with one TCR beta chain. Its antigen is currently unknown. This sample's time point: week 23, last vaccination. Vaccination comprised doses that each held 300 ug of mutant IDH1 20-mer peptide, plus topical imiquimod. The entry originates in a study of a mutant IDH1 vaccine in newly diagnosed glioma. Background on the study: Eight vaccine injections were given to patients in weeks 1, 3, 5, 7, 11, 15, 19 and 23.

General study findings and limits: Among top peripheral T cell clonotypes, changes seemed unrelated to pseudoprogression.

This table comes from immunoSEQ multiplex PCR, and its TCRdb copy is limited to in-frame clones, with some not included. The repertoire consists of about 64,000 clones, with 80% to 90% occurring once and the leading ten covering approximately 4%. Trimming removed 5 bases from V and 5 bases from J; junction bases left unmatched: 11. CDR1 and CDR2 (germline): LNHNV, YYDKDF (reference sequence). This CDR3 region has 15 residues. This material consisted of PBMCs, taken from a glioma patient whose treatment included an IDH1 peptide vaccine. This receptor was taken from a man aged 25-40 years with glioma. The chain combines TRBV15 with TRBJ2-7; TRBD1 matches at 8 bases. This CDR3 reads CATSARGQGLDEQYF. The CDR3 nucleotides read TGTGCCACCAGCGCCCGCGGACAGGGTCTGGACGAGCAGTACTTC.